What follows are 32 T cell receptor beta chains derived from one specimen sequenced in a study of cytomegalovirus exposure and HLA in healthy donors. PCR involved 60 Vbeta and 13 Jbeta primers. This table comes from immunoSEQ multiplex PCR, and its TCRdb copy is limited to in-frame clones, with some not included. Among 100,000 to 150,000 clones, approximately 80% were seen once, and the ten largest hold around 3.5%. The sample taken for sequencing was PBMCs. Source of these receptors: a human donor in good health.

The sample holds one count of this clone. This chain connects TRBV9 to TRBJ2-3; 9 nucleotides align to TRBD2. Germline V gives CDR1 SGDLS, CDR2 YYNGEE. The CDR3 covers 15 residues. V was clipped by 1 base and J by 0 bases; unmatched bases: 0. Here the CDR3 DNA reads TGTGCCAGCAGCGTAACTAGCGGGAGCACAGATACGCAGTATTTT. This codes for CASSVTSGSTDTQYF.

The CDR3 DNA follows: TGTGCCAGCAGCCAGCCGAGCGGGAGCGGCTACAATGAGCAGTTCTTC. This sequence encodes CASSQPSGSGYNEQFF. The V call is TRBV7-9, the J call TRBJ2-1; 8 nucleotides agree with TRBD2. Trimming cost V 5 bases and J 3 bases; bases outside gene matches: 9. The CDR3 length is 16 residues. The germline gives CDR1 SEHNR, CDR2 FQNEAQ (reference sequence).

This clone showed up just a few times. The chain carries TRBV14 and TRBJ2-7, with 7 bases identical to TRBD2. In germline, CDR1 is SGHDN, CDR2 FVKESK. The J segment lost 7 bases and the V segment lost 1 base, leaving 7 bases of the junction unmatched. The CDR3 is 14 residues long. CDR3 DNA sequence: TGTGCCAGCAGCCAAGTTCGCGGGGGAGGGGAGCAGTACTTC. Encoded protein: CASSQVRGGGEQYF.

The rearrangement uses TRBV28 and TRBJ1-2, with a weak D call TRBD1 (6 bases). From germline, CDR1 is MDHEN and CDR2 SYDVKM. CDR3 length: 13 residues. The V end lost 6 bases, the J end lost 7 bases, and 15 bases lay between the germline ends. The CDR3 sequence is CASRPGQIPGYTF. In nucleotides, the CDR3 is TGTGCCAGCAGACCCGGACAGATCCCTGGCTACACCTTC.

The chain joins TRBV5-1 to TRBJ2-6; the match to TRBD2 covers 13 bases. After removal of 4 bases from V and 2 bases from J, the junction contained 6 bases not matched to a gene. Germline CDR1 SGHRS, CDR2 YFSETQ. CDR3 size: 18 residues. The CDR3 DNA reads TGCGCCAGCAGCGCAACTAGCGGGAGGGCCACTGGGGCCAACGTCCTGACTTTC. This translates into CASSATSGRATGANVLTF.

The rearrangement links TRBV7-6 to TRBJ2-7; 9 bases are a match to TRBD2. Per germline, CDR1 SGHVS and CDR2 FNYEAQ. The CDR3 spans 14 residues. The V and J ends lost 1 base and 6 bases, in that order; junction bases with no gene match: 4. The CDR3 is CASSLEGSGSEQYF. The CDR3 bases are TGTGCCAGCAGCTTAGAGGGTAGCGGGAGCGAGCAGTACTTC.

The chain links TRBV2 to TRBJ2-5, with D hard to call. The CDR3 length is 16 residues. Trimming pared 4 bases from V and 1 base from J, leaving 16 bases between. The germline V gene encodes CDR1 SNHLY and CDR2 FYNNEI. The CDR3 region is CASSAIEATTQETQYF. The CDR3 bases are TGTGCCAGCAGTGCTATAGAGGCTACTACCCAAGAGACCCAGTACTTC.

The chain uses TRBV28 and TRBJ1-1; D may be TRBD1 (6 bases). V was trimmed by 7 bases and J by 1 base, leaving 10 bases between them. There are 13 residues in the CDR3. Germline V gene sequence: CDR1 MDHEN, CDR2 SYDVKM. The CDR3 region has the DNA TGTGCCAGCACTGGGGGCTGGAACACTGAAGCTTTCTTT. This codes for CASTGGWNTEAFF.

The chain recombines TRBV6-1 with TRBJ2-1; the D is unclear. The CDR3 sequence is 19 residues long. Germline V gene lookup returns CDR1 MNHNS and CDR2 SASEGT. Trimming pared 1 base from V and 1 base from J, leaving 20 bases between. For the CDR3, the DNA is TGTGCCAGCAGTGAAGTCAGTGCTTCTGGGTTCGGGTCCTACAATGAGCAGTTCTTC. This gives the protein CASSEVSASGFGSYNEQFF.

This chain joins TRBV6-5 and TRBJ2-5; TRBD2 might be the D (7 bases). The CDR3 is 13 residues long. Germline CDR1 MNHEY, CDR2 SVGAGI. Deletions cut 8 bases from V and 5 bases from J, with 15 bases between. CDR3 sequence: CASLRGAGETQYF. The CDR3 nucleotides are TGTGCCAGCCTACGGGGGGCAGGGGAGACCCAGTACTTC.

The chain carries TRBV20-1 and TRBJ2-1; no definite D call. Trimming pared 5 bases from V and 9 bases from J, leaving 11 bases between. Germline loops: CDR1 DFQATT, CDR2 SNEGSKA (reference sequence). The CDR3 length is 11 residues. The CDR3 spells CSASARSEQFF. The DNA for the CDR3 is TGCAGTGCTTCCGCCCGGTCTGAGCAGTTCTTC.

The chain links TRBV7-9 to TRBJ2-7; D is perhaps TRBD1 (5 bases). There are 15 residues in the CDR3. V was cut by 1 base and J by 2 bases, with 12 bases left in between. CDR1 and CDR2 (germline): SEHNR, FQNEAQ (reference sequence). The CDR3 nucleotides are TGTGCCAGCAGCTTAGGGACATCGAGAACCTACGAGCAGTACTTC. Protein product: CASSLGTSRTYEQYF.

The V and J genes are TRBV7-6 and TRBJ2-5, with D tentatively TRBD1 (5 bases). The DNA matches TRBJ2-7 better at its end, which makes the J call doubtful. CDR3 length: 14 residues. Germline CDR1 reads SGHVS; CDR2 reads FNYEAQ. CDR3 bases: TGTGCCAGCAGCTTAGCAGGGGTAAGCTACGAGCAGTACTTC. Its protein product is CASSLAGVSYEQYF.

The chain recombines TRBV28 with TRBJ2-7; 9 bases agree with TRBD1. Germline V gene sequence: CDR1 MDHEN, CDR2 SYDVKM. This CDR3 is 15 amino acids long. After removal of 1 base from V and 5 bases from J, the junction contained 6 bases not matched to a gene. CDR3 sequence reads: CASSLSGTGKNEQYF. The CDR3 bases are TGTGCCAGCAGTTTATCTGGGACAGGGAAAAACGAGCAGTACTTC. Drawing the rest from reference TRBV28 and TRBJ2-7, the complete variable domain is DVKVTQSSRYLVKRTGEKVFLECVQDMDHENMFWYRQDPGLGLRLIYFSYDVKMKEKGDIPEGYSVSREKKERFSLILESASTNQTSMYLCASSLSGTGKNEQYFGPGTRLTVT.

This sequence joins TRBV5-1 and TRBJ2-5; D possibly corresponds to TRBD2 (5 bases). This CDR3 has 16 amino acids. Germline CDR1 reads SGHRS; CDR2 reads YFSETQ. Trimming removed 0 bases at V and 5 bases at J, with 17 bases between. In DNA form, the CDR3 reads TGCGCCAGCAGCTTGGCAATTACCGGGGTTGGGGAGACCCAGTACTTC. Its protein product is CASSLAITGVGETQYF.

This rearrangement joins TRBV5-1 to TRBJ2-1, with 7 bases identical to TRBD1. V shed 0 bases, J shed 5 bases, and the junction held 5 bases outside the gene matches. Germline CDR1 and CDR2: SGHRS and YFSETQ. The CDR3 loop spans 15 amino acids. CDR3 in amino acids: CASSLGQGWNNEQFF. The CDR3 coding sequence is TGCGCCAGCAGCTTGGGACAGGGATGGAACAATGAGCAGTTCTTC.

CDR3 in amino acids: CASSRGPGQGITDTQYF. The CDR3, as DNA: TGTGCCAGTAGTAGAGGCCCGGGACAGGGGATAACAGATACGCAGTATTTT. This chain joins TRBV19 and TRBJ2-3, with TRBD1 identical over 10 bases. Trimming cost V 4 bases and J 3 bases; bases outside gene matches: 10. CDR1 and CDR2 from the germline V gene are LNHDA and SQIVND (reference sequence). This CDR3 has 17 residues. The full variable domain, its missing parts supplied by reference TRBV19 and TRBJ2-3, is DGGITQSPKYLFRKEGQNVTLSCEQNLNHDAMYWYRQDPGQGLRLIYYSQIVNDFQKGDIAEGYSVSREKKESFPLTVTSAQKNPTAFYLCASSRGPGQGITDTQYFGPGTRLTVL.

The chain combines TRBV28 with TRBJ1-2; 7 bases map to TRBD1. Germline CDR1 MDHEN, CDR2 SYDVKM. The junction had 7 bases not matched to a gene; V was cut back by 5 bases and J by 4 bases. CDR3 size: 14 residues. The CDR3 protein is CASSDQGVIYGYTF. CDR3 coding DNA: TGTGCCAGCAGTGACCAGGGGGTTATCTATGGCTACACCTTC.

This CDR3 reads CASSSNSGHSRTDTQYF. In nucleotides, the CDR3 is TGTGCCAGCAGCTCCAATTCGGGACATTCACGCACAGATACGCAGTATTTT. The gene calls are TRBV11-3 and TRBJ2-3; possible D gene TRBD1, 6 bases. V was trimmed by 4 bases and J by 1 base, leaving 18 bases between them. This CDR3 region has 17 residues. Germline lookup yields CDR1 SGHNT and CDR2 YENEEA.

The CDR3 loop reads CASGRLTGELFF. The CDR3 coding sequence is TGCGCCAGCGGCCGTCTCACCGGGGAGCTGTTTTTT. This rearrangement joins TRBV10-1 to TRBJ2-2; D unclear. The germline V gene has CDR1 WNHNN and CDR2 SYGVQD (reference sequence). The CDR3 totals 12 residues. The V and J ends lost 8 bases and 4 bases respectively, with 8 bases between them.

This chain uses TRBV27 with TRBJ2-6; a weak D match, TRBD1 (6 bases). The length of the CDR3 is 16 residues. V was clipped by 6 bases and J by 0 bases, with 12 bases between them. Germline assignment: CDR1 MNHEY and CDR2 SMNVEV (reference sequence). DNA for the CDR3: TGTGCCAGCAGCCGGGACATTGCCTCTGGGGCCAACGTCCTGACTTTC. Translation: CASSRDIASGANVLTF.

The chain uses TRBV11-3 and TRBJ2-3; D unclear. The CDR3 loop spans 12 amino acids. Germline V gene lookup returns CDR1 SGHNT and CDR2 YENEEA. The germline V and J ends were trimmed by 5 bases and 5 bases, with 8 bases remaining between them. CDR3 DNA sequence: TGTGCCAGCAGCCTTGGTAGAGATACGCAGTATTTT. Protein product: CASSLGRDTQYF.

The gene calls are TRBV18 and TRBJ1-4; D not resolved. The germline V gene has CDR1 KGHSH and CDR2 LQKENI. V lost 1 base and J lost 0, with 18 bases in between. The CDR3 extends over 19 amino acids. CDR3: CASSPLAFDNSATNEKLFF. The CDR3 DNA is TGTGCCAGCTCACCACTGGCGTTTGACAACAGTGCAACTAATGAAAAACTGTTTTTT.

This clone came up a few times. The rearrangement uses TRBV5-6 and TRBJ2-1; D is unclear. The V gene's germline CDR1 is SGHDT and CDR2 YYEEEE. The CDR3 extends over 12 amino acids. Trimming removed 0 bases at V and 5 bases at J, with 3 bases between. As DNA, the CDR3 is TGTGCCAGCAGCTTGGGAGACAATGAGCAGTTCTTC. Translated: CASSLGDNEQFF.

V is TRBV11-2 and J is TRBJ2-7; the D gene is possibly TRBD1 (5 bases). The CDR3 consists of 15 residues. V lost 1 base and J lost 3, with 13 bases in between. Germline V gene lookup returns CDR1 SGHAT and CDR2 FQNNGV. CDR3 sequence reads: CASSLVPGNLYEQYF. The CDR3, as DNA: TGTGCCAGCAGCTTAGTTCCAGGGAACCTCTACGAGCAGTACTTC.

The V and J genes are TRBV13 and TRBJ1-4; D is uncertain. Trimming removed 4 bases from V and 7 bases from J, with 10 bases in between. The CDR3 extends over 13 amino acids. Germline V gene data show CDR1 as PRHDT and CDR2 as FYEKMQ (reference sequence). The CDR3 sequence is CASSSPRGEKLFF. The CDR3 bases are TGTGCCAGCAGCTCCCCCAGAGGTGAAAAACTGTTTTTT.

The chain combines TRBV5-8 with TRBJ2-3; perhaps TRBD1 as D (5 bases). The length of the CDR3 is 12 residues. Germline CDR1 and CDR2: SGHTS and YDEGEE. Trimming stripped 3 bases from V and 6 bases from J, with 8 bases between. CDR3 in amino acids: CASSWTTDTQYF. The CDR3 nucleotides read TGTGCCAGCAGCTGGACAACGGATACGCAGTATTTT.

A single count supports this clone. The chain combines TRBV18 with TRBJ2-7; weak D call: TRBD1 (5 bases). Germline lookup yields CDR1 KGHSH and CDR2 LQKENI. V was shortened by 5 bases and J by 1 base, with 12 bases between the two germline ends. This CDR3 is built from 14 residues. The CDR3 nucleotides are TGTGCCAGCTCATCCCGGGCAGGGTCCTACGAGCAGTACTTC. Translation: CASSSRAGSYEQYF.

The V gene is TRBV5-1, the J gene TRBJ1-1; 7 nucleotides line up with TRBD1. CDR1 SGHRS and CDR2 YFSETQ come from the germline V gene. This CDR3 has 15 residues. V lost 2 bases and J lost 2; bases outside the gene matches: 6. The CDR3 bases are TGCGCCAGCAGCTTCCTGGGACAGTTAAACACTGAAGCTTTCTTT. This gives the protein CASSFLGQLNTEAFF.

V usage is TRBV1 and J usage is TRBJ1-1; TRBD1 is the table's D call, not checked against the DNA. TRBV1 is recorded as a pseudogene. The CDR3 spans 13 residues. For the CDR3, the DNA is TGCACCAGCAGCCCAACCCAGGGGTTCGGAGCTTTCTTT. This gives the protein CTSSPTQGFGAFF.

V gene TRBV28 combines with J gene TRBJ1-6, with TRBD1 matching 7 bases. The CDR3 runs 15 residues. The junction had 10 bases not matched to a gene; V was cut back by 7 bases and J by 7 bases. The germline V gene encodes CDR1 MDHEN and CDR2 SYDVKM. The CDR3 loop reads CASTPSEGANSPLHF. CDR3 DNA: TGTGCCAGCACCCCATCGGAGGGGGCAAATTCACCCCTCCACTTT.

This chain uses TRBV18 with TRBJ2-7; D unclear. Germline-derived CDR1 and CDR2 are KGHSH and LQKENI. Deletions cut 5 bases from V and 3 bases from J, with 8 bases between. The CDR3 has 12 amino acids. The CDR3 nucleotides are TGTGCCAGCTCAGTCCAGGTCTACGAGCAGTACTTC. Its protein is CASSVQVYEQYF. The full variable domain, completed using reference TRBV18 and TRBJ2-7, is NAGVMQNPRHLVRRRGQEARLRCSPMKGHSHVYWYRQLPEEGLKFMVYLQKENIIDESGMPKERFSAEFPKEGPSILRIQQVVRGDSAAYFCASSVQVYEQYFGPGTRLTVT.